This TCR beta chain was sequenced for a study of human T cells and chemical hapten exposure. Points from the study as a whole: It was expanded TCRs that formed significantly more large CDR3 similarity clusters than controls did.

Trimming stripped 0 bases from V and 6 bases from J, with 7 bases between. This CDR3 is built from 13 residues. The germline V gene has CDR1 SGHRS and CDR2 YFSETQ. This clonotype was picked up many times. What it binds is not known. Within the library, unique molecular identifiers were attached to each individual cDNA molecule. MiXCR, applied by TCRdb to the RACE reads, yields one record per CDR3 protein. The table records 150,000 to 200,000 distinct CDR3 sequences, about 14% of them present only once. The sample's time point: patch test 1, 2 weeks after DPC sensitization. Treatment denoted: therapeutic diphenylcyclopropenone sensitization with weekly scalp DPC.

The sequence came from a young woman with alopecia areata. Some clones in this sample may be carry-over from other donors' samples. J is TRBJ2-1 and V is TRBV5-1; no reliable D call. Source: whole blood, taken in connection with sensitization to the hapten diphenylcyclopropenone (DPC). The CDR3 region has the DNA TGCGCCAGCAGCTTGGGACTTGGCAATGAGCAGTTCTTC. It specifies CASSLGLGNEQFF.